Following are 26 T cell receptor beta chains from one sample sequenced in a study of patients and donors after allogeneic stem cell transplantation. MiXCR was run by TCRdb on the RT-PCR reads, yielding one entry per CDR3 protein. In the table there are about 960,000 distinct CDR3 sequences, around 17% of which are singletons. Sequences were obtained from blood, either unsorted or a sorted T cell fraction (not recorded which). These receptors were obtained from a human donor who was either an allogeneic HSCT recipient or a stem cell or donor lymphocyte infusion donor (not recorded which). It is not recorded whose cells these are; they may come from a transplant donor.

This clonotype was counted between two and nine times. The chain carries TRBV24-1 and TRBJ2-1; 9 nucleotides line up with TRBD1. The CDR3 has 16 residues. V gave up 3 bases and J gave up 2 bases; unmatched junction bases: 4. CDR1 is KGHDR and CDR2 is SFDVKD in the germline V gene. CDR3 amino acids: CATSDVTGGPYNEQFF. CDR3 DNA sequence: TGTGCCACCAGTGATGTGACAGGGGGTCCCTACAATGAGCAGTTCTTC.

This clonotype was seen many times. The rearrangement joins TRBV12-3 or TRBV12-4 to TRBJ1-2; D unclear. The CDR3 spans 12 residues. Trimming pared 5 bases from V and 4 bases from J, leaving 8 bases between. The CDR3 region is CASSEGSYGYTF. The CDR3 nucleotides are TGTGCCAGCAGTGAGGGCTCCTATGGCTACACCTTC.

V usage is TRBV7-4 and J usage is TRBJ2-3; possible D gene TRBD1, 5 bases. The CDR3 covers 16 residues. CDR1 is SGHVT, CDR2 SQSDAQ, per germline. V shed 1 base and J shed 2 bases, with 13 bases lying between them. CDR3 amino acids: CASSLDRGPHTDTQYF. Written as DNA, the CDR3 is TGTGCCAGCAGCTTAGATAGGGGCCCCCACACAGATACGCAGTATTTT.

This clonotype occurred a few times. CDR3 residues: CATSDQPPGAGELFF. The CDR3 region has the DNA TGTGCCACCAGTGACCAGCCTCCTGGAGCCGGGGAGCTGTTTTTT. This chain joins TRBV24-1 and TRBJ2-2; no clear D gene. CDR3 size: 15 residues. The V end was cut by 4 bases, the J end by 6 bases, with 14 bases between. CDR1 KGHDR and CDR2 SFDVKD come from the germline V gene.

There are a few counts of this clonotype. This chain connects TRBV12-3 or TRBV12-4 to TRBJ2-3; 12 nucleotides match TRBD2. This CDR3 contains 16 residues. V shed 6 bases, J shed 4 bases, and the junction held 8 bases outside the gene matches. The CDR3 protein is CASRSPWTSGADTQYF. CDR3 DNA sequence: TGTGCCAGCAGGTCGCCTTGGACTAGCGGGGCAGATACGCAGTATTTT.

This clonotype appeared a few times. This chain uses TRBV5-1 with TRBJ2-3; D perhaps matches TRBD1 (5 bases). V lost 5 bases and J 2 bases, leaving 9 bases between the germline ends. This CDR3 region has 13 residues. Germline loops: CDR1 SGHRS, CDR2 YFSETQ. In DNA, the CDR3 is TGCGCCAGCAGTGCGGACAACACAGATACGCAGTATTTT. The encoded protein is CASSADNTDTQYF.

This clonotype was seen only a few times. The chain's CDR3 is CASSPGLAGGPGETQYF. The CDR3, as DNA: TGCGCCAGCAGCCCTGGACTAGCGGGAGGGCCAGGAGAGACCCAGTACTTC. The chain combines TRBV5-1 with TRBJ2-5, with 15 bases that match TRBD2. The CDR3 covers 17 residues. Losses at the gene ends were 4 bases for V and 4 bases for J; bases not matched to a gene: 8. The germline gives CDR1 SGHRS, CDR2 YFSETQ.

The chain carries TRBV6-2 or TRBV6-3 and TRBJ2-1; TRBD2 matches 7 bases. V shed 10 bases, J shed 1 base, and the junction held 7 bases outside the gene matches. The CDR3 loop spans 14 amino acids. Germline assignment: CDR1 MNHEY and CDR2 SVGEGT. DNA for the CDR3: TGTGCCATACGGGACTACGGTTCCTACAATGAGCAGTTCTTC. This encodes CAIRDYGSYNEQFF.

Many counts were recorded for this clonotype. The chain employs TRBV12-3 or TRBV12-4 and TRBJ1-1; the D is unclear. V lost 5 bases and J lost 4, with 17 bases in between. The CDR3 totals 15 residues. The CDR3 sequence is CASSAGPVDGTEAFF. CDR3 DNA: TGTGCCAGCAGTGCCGGGCCTGTGGACGGCACTGAAGCTTTCTTT.

This clonotype was detected only a few times. The chain carries TRBV12-3 or TRBV12-4 and TRBJ2-4, with 9 bases aligning to TRBD1. With V trimmed by 5 bases and J by 6 bases, 5 bases remained unmatched. This CDR3 contains 14 residues. CDR3 DNA sequence: TGTGCCAGCAGTAACGACAGGGGGACAAACATTCAGTACTTC. Translated, it gives CASSNDRGTNIQYF.

The table lists this clonotype with many counts. CDR3: CASSLGDRVGYTF. The CDR3 nucleotides read TGTGCCAGCAGTTTAGGGGACAGGGTTGGCTACACCTTC. The rearrangement uses TRBV12-3 or TRBV12-4 and TRBJ1-2; TRBD1 agrees at 9 bases. CDR3 length: 13 residues. Trimming took 1 base from V and 7 from J; bases not matched to a gene: 1.

The chain joins TRBV20-1 to TRBJ1-2; D is perhaps TRBD1 (5 bases). V gave up 6 bases and J gave up 13 bases, with 18 bases separating them. From germline, CDR1 is DFQATT and CDR2 SNEGSKA (reference sequence). The CDR3 runs 11 residues. CDR3 nucleotide sequence: TGCAGTGCCCCGGGGCTCAGCCTCTTCACCTTC. The encoded protein is CSAPGLSLFTF.

The chain combines TRBV10-3 with TRBJ2-7, with a tentative D call TRBD1 (7 bases). CDR1 and CDR2 from the germline V gene are ENHRY and SYGVKD. V lost 3 bases and J 5 bases, leaving 23 bases between the germline ends. This CDR3 has 17 amino acids. The CDR3 is CAISDTSLRGLSDEQYF. The CDR3, as DNA: TGTGCCATCAGTGATACTAGCCTAAGGGGGCTTAGCGACGAGCAGTACTTC.

This clonotype turned up a few times. This chain connects TRBV20-1 to TRBJ2-3; D unclear. Germline loops: CDR1 DFQATT, CDR2 SNEGSKA (reference sequence). V gave up 2 bases and J gave up 0 bases, with 15 bases separating them. The CDR3 is 16 residues long. The CDR3 sequence is CSARLKVGRSTDTQYF. CDR3 in DNA: TGCAGTGCTAGACTCAAAGTAGGGCGGAGCACAGATACGCAGTATTTT.

This chain joins TRBV6-5 and TRBJ2-7; D possibly uses TRBD1 or TRBD2 (5 bases each). This CDR3 is built from 14 residues. Trimming stripped 0 bases from V and 6 bases from J, with 12 bases between. CDR1 MNHEY and CDR2 SVGAGI come from the germline V gene. Here the CDR3 reads CASSYSPSGSEQYF. CDR3 nucleotides: TGTGCCAGCAGTTACTCGCCGTCAGGGAGCGAGCAGTACTTC.

The CDR3 nucleotides read TGTGCCACCACCCGCGGGCCAGAGTTACGGAACACCGGGGAGCTGTTTTTT. Its protein is CATTRGPELRNTGELFF. The gene calls are TRBV15 and TRBJ2-2, with D maybe TRBD2 (5 bases). CDR1 LNHNV and CDR2 YYDKDF come from the germline V gene (reference sequence). The CDR3 length is 17 residues. Trimming left V 7 bases short and J 1 base short, with 19 bases between. The variable domain in full, with the rest retrieved from reference TRBV15 and TRBJ2-2, is DAMVIQNPRYQVTQFGKPVTLSCSQTLNHNVMYWYQQKSSQAPKLLFHYYDKDFNNEADTPDNFQSRRPNTSFCFLDIRSPGLGDTAMYLCATTRGPELRNTGELFFGEGSRLTVL.

The rearrangement uses TRBV5-1 and TRBJ2-3; D gene unclear. Per germline, CDR1 SGHRS and CDR2 YFSETQ. This CDR3 comprises 14 residues. Between the trimmed V and J ends, which lost 4 bases and 4 bases, there was a span of 13 bases. The CDR3 coding sequence is TGCGCCAGCAGCCCCTTCCCCACGCCAGATACGCAGTATTTT. Encoded protein: CASSPFPTPDTQYF.

V usage is TRBV20-1 and J usage is TRBJ2-1, with TRBD2 as a possible D gene (6 bases). CDR3 length equals 14 residues. V shed 3 bases and J shed 3 bases, with 12 bases lying between them. Looked up from germline, CDR1 is DFQATT and CDR2 is SNEGSKA (reference sequence). The CDR3 loop reads CSARARGDYNEQFF. For the CDR3, the DNA is TGCAGTGCTAGGGCCCGCGGGGACTACAATGAGCAGTTCTTC.

This clonotype turned up a few times. Written as DNA, the CDR3 is TGTGCCAGCAGTTTCAAATGGGCAGGGGCCTACTACGAGCAGTACTTC. This codes for CASSFKWAGAYYEQYF. The J gene is TRBJ2-7, the V gene TRBV12-3 or TRBV12-4; D possibly corresponds to TRBD1 (6 bases). Trimming pared 3 bases from V and 3 bases from J, leaving 18 bases between. The CDR3 consists of 16 residues.

This clonotype appeared many times. The chain has TRBV27 and TRBJ1-6; 8 bases are shared with TRBD1. Germline CDR1 is MNHEY and CDR2 is SMNVEV (reference sequence). There are 15 residues in the CDR3. V shed 2 bases, J shed 9 bases, and the junction held 6 bases outside the gene matches. CDR3 protein: CASSLVGQGGSPLHF. The CDR3 DNA reads TGTGCCAGCAGTTTAGTCGGACAGGGAGGTTCACCCCTCCACTTT.

This clonotype occurred a few times. This chain joins TRBV4-3 and TRBJ2-3; 9 bases are shared with TRBD2. Losses at the gene ends were 4 bases for V and 5 bases for J; bases not matched to a gene: 13. The CDR3 is 17 residues long. CDR1 is LGHNA and CDR2 is YSLEER in the germline V gene. CDR3 nucleotide sequence: TGCGCCAGCAGCCGCGCTCTTGGCGGGGGGGCCGAAGATACGCAGTATTTT. Translation: CASSRALGGGAEDTQYF.

The chain uses TRBV9 and TRBJ2-1; unclear D gene. Germline CDR1 reads SGDLS; CDR2 reads YYNGEE. Trimming removed 1 base from V and 0 bases from J, with 14 bases in between. The CDR3 has 17 residues. CDR3 nucleotide sequence: TGTGCCAGCAGCGTAAAAACCATAGCTTACTCCTACAATGAGCAGTTCTTC. Encoded protein: CASSVKTIAYSYNEQFF.

This sequence joins TRBV6-5 and TRBJ1-1, with D possibly being TRBD1 (6 bases). The CDR3 runs to 17 residues. The V end was cut by 0 bases, the J end by 1 base, with 15 bases between. Germline CDR1 MNHEY, CDR2 SVGAGI. CDR3 protein: CASSYSQGFLPNTEAFF. CDR3 nucleotides: TGTGCCAGCAGTTACTCGCAGGGGTTCTTACCGAACACTGAAGCTTTCTTT.

This clonotype was seen at least ten times. The rearrangement joins TRBV6-2 or TRBV6-3 to TRBJ2-7, with 10 positions matching TRBD1. V lost 4 bases and J lost 2; bases outside the gene matches: 5. Germline lookup yields CDR1 MNHEY and CDR2 SVGEGT. CDR3 size: 15 residues. This CDR3 is CASSFRTGGTYEQYF. In DNA form, the CDR3 reads TGTGCCAGCAGTTTCCGGACAGGGGGTACCTACGAGCAGTACTTC.

This clonotype was detected only a few times. V gene TRBV16 combines with J gene TRBJ2-1, with D maybe TRBD1 (6 bases). This CDR3 is built from 15 residues. Trimming removed 3 bases from V and 1 base from J, with 10 bases in between. The germline CDR1 and CDR2 sequences are KGHSY and FQNENV. The CDR3 DNA sequence: TGTGCCAGCAGCCACTCAGGGGAGTCCTACAATGAGCAGTTCTTC. It is translated as CASSHSGESYNEQFF.

This clonotype has a handful of counts. The rearrangement joins TRBV6-1 to TRBJ1-2; D is uncertain. CDR1 is MNHNS and CDR2 is SASEGT in the germline V gene. Deletions cut 7 bases from V and 8 bases from J, with 17 bases between. This CDR3 is built from 13 residues. The CDR3 is CASNRGKTDGYTF. Written as DNA, the CDR3 is TGTGCCAGCAATCGGGGAAAGACCGACGGCTACACCTTC.